The count of the clone carrying this T cell receptor (beta chain) is one. Its antigen is currently unknown. This specimen comes from a study of blood T cells in healthy people across ages. Study conclusions and caveats: In the absence of known donor CMV status, changes in expanded clonotypes were possibly confounded.

The use of a sample-barcoded 5' primer and a J-beta primer mix characterized a second PCR of roughly 6 to 11 cycles. TCRdb re-called the 5' RACE reads through MiXCR, storing one row per CDR3 protein. The sample includes fewer than 700,000 distinct CDR3 sequences, roughly 48% seen only once; the top ten take just under 25%. This TCR derives from a man at least 80 years old in good health. The sequenced sample was blood.

CDR3 protein: CASSSNRAQVGNEQFF. The DNA for the CDR3 is TGTGCCAGCAGTTCCAACCGGGCCCAGGTGGGGAATGAGCAGTTCTTC. The rearrangement links TRBV6-2 or TRBV6-3 to TRBJ2-1; no firm D call. This CDR3 has 16 amino acids. Germline CDR1 reads MNHEY; CDR2 reads SVGEGT. V was trimmed by 4 bases and J by 7 bases, leaving 20 bases between them.